The table lists the clone carrying this TCR beta chain with a few counts. Its cognate antigen is unknown. Germline CDR1 reads DFQATT; CDR2 reads SNEGSKA (reference sequence). The CDR3 runs 18 residues. Trimming at V came to 2 bases and at J to 4 bases, leaving 16 bases not matched to a gene. The data were obtained in a study of response to subunit inactivated influenza vaccine. General observations from the study: A suggestion made by the authors is that each seasonal influenza vaccination recruits few new T cells.

Each CDR3 protein gets one entry after TCRdb re-called the RT-PCR reads with MiXCR. The sample includes under 550,000 distinct CDR3 sequences, roughly 7.6% of them seen just once. Sequences were derived from PBMCs from blood, sampled 23 months after vaccination. The sequence was obtained from a man between 50 and 69 years old who received an inactivated influenza vaccine. The chain carries TRBV20-1 and TRBJ1-5, with TRBD1 identical over 8 bases. The CDR3 sequence is CSARNFGQGDFGNQPQHF. The CDR3 DNA is TGCAGTGCTAGAAACTTCGGACAGGGAGATTTTGGTAATCAGCCCCAGCATTTT.